Below are 20 T cell receptor beta chains sequenced from a single sample in a study of cytomegalovirus exposure and HLA in healthy donors. Libraries were prepared by immunoSEQ multiplex PCR; TCRdb keeps only in-frame clonotypes and omits some of them. The table records 90,000 to 150,000 clones, roughly 90% of them present only once. Sequencing was carried out using PBMCs. These receptors were obtained from a woman younger than 30 in good health and CMV-seropositive.

The chain recombines TRBV11-2 with TRBJ1-4; TRBD1 matches at 8 bases. This CDR3 is built from 16 residues. J gave up 1 base and V 5 bases, and 6 bases lay outside the gene matches. Germline V lookup: CDR1 SGHAT, CDR2 FQNNGV. The CDR3 spells CASSPGQGITNEKLFF. The DNA of the CDR3 is TGTGCCAGCAGCCCCGGACAGGGTATAACTAATGAAAAACTGTTTTTT.

The chain is built from TRBV4-2 and TRBJ2-3; 8 bases are shared with TRBD2. The CDR3 contains 18 residues. V was pared by 0 bases and J by 6 bases, with 14 bases of the junction left unmatched. The germline CDR1 and CDR2 sequences are LGHNA and YNFKEQ. The CDR3: CASSQDIPAAGEADTQYF. In DNA form, the CDR3 reads TGTGCCAGCAGCCAAGACATCCCGGCAGCGGGGGAGGCGGATACGCAGTATTTT.

The chain has TRBV9 and TRBJ2-2; 7 bases are shared with TRBD1. This CDR3 contains 16 residues. Germline V gene data show CDR1 as SGDLS and CDR2 as YYNGEE. The ends lost 3 bases at V and 0 bases at J; junction bases unmatched: 5. The CDR3: CASSGKQGTNTGELFF. CDR3 coding DNA: TGTGCCAGCAGCGGAAAACAGGGGACGAACACCGGGGAGCTGTTTTTT.

The chain recombines TRBV27 with TRBJ2-1; TRBD2 might be the D (6 bases). Germline V gene sequence: CDR1 MNHEY, CDR2 SMNVEV (reference sequence). The V and J ends lost 8 bases and 5 bases respectively, with 22 bases between them. The CDR3 runs to 16 residues. This chain's CDR3 is CASRPLGLSSDNEQFF. The CDR3 DNA sequence: TGTGCCAGCCGGCCGTTAGGACTAAGTTCAGACAATGAGCAGTTCTTC.

The V gene is TRBV5-8, the J gene TRBJ1-3; no definite D call. The CDR3 loop spans 14 amino acids. Germline V gene data show CDR1 as SGHTS and CDR2 as YDEGEE. V lost 2 bases to trimming and J lost 0 bases, with 6 bases between them. CDR3 DNA: TGTGCCAGCAGCTTCTCCGGCTCTGGAAACACCATATATTTT. This gives the protein CASSFSGSGNTIYF.

The chain is built from TRBV7-9 and TRBJ1-2; D uncertain. Between the trimmed V and J ends, which lost 8 bases and 2 bases, there was a span of 15 bases. The CDR3 is 14 amino acids. Germline-derived CDR1 and CDR2 are SEHNR and FQNEAQ (reference sequence). Written as DNA, the CDR3 is TGTGCCAGCGGATCCCAGACACCGAACTATGGCTACACCTTC. This encodes CASGSQTPNYGYTF.

This sequence joins TRBV15 and TRBJ2-3; D is unclear. The CDR3 spans 15 residues. Trimming removed 0 bases at V and 2 bases at J, with 9 bases between. CDR1 is LNHNV, CDR2 YYDKDF, per germline (reference sequence). The CDR3 DNA reads TGTGCCACCAGCAGAGAGGGCAGTTACACAGATACGCAGTATTTT. Protein: CATSREGSYTDTQYF. Based on the CDR3 plus reference TRBV15 and TRBJ2-3, the full variable domain is DAMVIQNPRYQVTQFGKPVTLSCSQTLNHNVMYWYQQKSSQAPKLLFHYYDKDFNNEADTPDNFQSRRPNTSFCFLDIRSPGLGDTAMYLCATSREGSYTDTQYFGPGTRLTVL.

This sequence joins TRBV10-3 and TRBJ1-2, with D tentatively TRBD1 (6 bases). V shed 6 bases and J shed 8 bases, with 16 bases lying between them. The CDR3 has 13 amino acids. Per germline, CDR1 ENHRY and CDR2 SYGVKD. CDR3 in amino acids: CAIRKTGEWGYTF. The DNA for the CDR3 is TGTGCCATCAGGAAGACAGGCGAATGGGGCTACACCTTC.

J is TRBJ2-7 and V is TRBV18; D may be TRBD1 (6 bases). Germline CDR1 KGHSH, CDR2 LQKENI. V dropped 2 bases and J dropped 3 bases, with 26 bases sitting between them. The CDR3 contains 19 residues. Here the CDR3 reads CASSPLSGVLSGRGYEQYF. CDR3 DNA: TGTGCCAGCTCACCATTGTCAGGGGTCCTAAGCGGAAGGGGCTACGAGCAGTACTTC.

J is TRBJ1-4 and V is TRBV27; 9 nucleotides match TRBD1. The CDR3 has 14 amino acids. The junction had 3 bases not matched to a gene; V was cut back by 6 bases and J by 4 bases. Germline loops: CDR1 MNHEY, CDR2 SMNVEV (reference sequence). CDR3 DNA: TGTGCCAGCAGAAGGACAGGGGTTAATGAAAAACTGTTTTTT. Protein product: CASRRTGVNEKLFF. Based on the CDR3 plus reference TRBV27 and TRBJ1-4, the full variable domain is EAQVTQNPRYLITVTGKKLTVTCSQNMNHEYMSWYRQDPGLGLRQIYYSMNVEVTDKGDVPEGYKVSRKEKRNFPLILESPSPNQTSLYFCASRRTGVNEKLFFGSGTQLSVL.

The chain employs TRBV5-4 and TRBJ1-2; 9 nucleotides match TRBD1. Per germline, CDR1 SGHNT and CDR2 YYREEE (reference sequence). The CDR3 loop spans 15 amino acids. With V trimmed by 4 bases and J by 7 bases, 11 bases remained unmatched. As DNA, the CDR3 is TGTGCCAGCAGCCCATCCGGGACAGGGCATGGTGGCTACACCTTC. Translating it yields CASSPSGTGHGGYTF.

The rearrangement links TRBV4-1 to TRBJ2-3, with TRBD2 matching 10 bases. V lost 3 bases and J lost 0; bases outside the gene matches: 9. The CDR3 length is 18 residues. In germline, CDR1 is MGHRA, CDR2 YSYEKL. The CDR3, as DNA: TGCGCCAGCAGCCAGGTTACCGGGACTAGCGTTAGCACAGATACGCAGTATTTT. It yields the protein CASSQVTGTSVSTDTQYF.

CDR3 sequence: CASSFERGGPNEQFF. CDR3 DNA: TGTGCCAGCAGCTTTGAGAGGGGGGGCCCGAATGAGCAGTTCTTC. The chain carries TRBV7-9 and TRBJ2-1; D is perhaps TRBD2 (7 bases). Germline assignment: CDR1 SEHNR and CDR2 FQNEAQ (reference sequence). The CDR3 loop spans 15 amino acids. Deletions cut 3 bases from V and 7 bases from J, with 16 bases between.

The chain recombines TRBV2 with TRBJ2-7, with 10 bases identical to TRBD2. The length of the CDR3 is 18 residues. The ends lost 4 bases at V and 2 bases at J; junction bases unmatched: 14. The germline gives CDR1 SNHLY, CDR2 FYNNEI. The DNA for the CDR3 is TGTGCCAGCAGTGCAAGACCCTGGAGGACTAGCGGAGCCTACGAGCAGTACTTC. It encodes CASSARPWRTSGAYEQYF.

This clone was counted a few times. The J gene is TRBJ2-7, the V gene TRBV7-9; D may be TRBD1 (6 bases). Germline values: CDR1 SEHNR, CDR2 FQNEAQ (reference sequence). V was clipped by 5 bases and J by 1 base, with 9 bases between them. The CDR3 is 13 amino acids. CDR3 nucleotides: TGTGCCAGCAGCCATGGACAGTCCTACGAGCAGTACTTC. It yields the protein CASSHGQSYEQYF. Full variable domain (remainder filled in from reference TRBV7-9 and TRBJ2-7): DTGVSQNPRHKITKRGQNVTFRCDPISEHNRLYWYRQTLGQGPEFLTYFQNEAQLEKSRLLSDRFSAERPKGSFSTLEIQRTEQGDSAMYLCASSHGQSYEQYFGPGTRLTVT.

The genes are TRBV29-1 and TRBJ2-7; D is undetermined. This CDR3 has 11 amino acids. Germline CDR1 is SQVTM and CDR2 is ANQGSEA. Trimming left V 4 bases short and J 5 bases short, with 9 bases between. The CDR3 DNA is TGCAGCGTTGGCTTTTCAGACGAGCAGTACTTC. Its translation is CSVGFSDEQYF.

A single count supports this clone. This chain uses TRBV7-2 with TRBJ1-1, with D possibly being TRBD1 (6 bases). The V and J ends lost 1 base and 7 bases respectively, with 16 bases between them. The CDR3 runs to 15 residues. Germline loops: CDR1 SGHTA, CDR2 FQGNSA. The CDR3 is CASSLVGTPTGEAFF. In DNA form, the CDR3 reads TGTGCCAGCAGCTTAGTTGGGACACCCACGGGTGAAGCTTTCTTT.

The V and J genes are TRBV2 and TRBJ1-1; 10 nucleotides align to TRBD1. Germline V gives CDR1 SNHLY, CDR2 FYNNEI. V was clipped by 9 bases and J by 11 bases; unmatched bases: 18. The CDR3 consists of 15 residues. The CDR3, as DNA: TGTGCCAGGATTTCGCCGGGGACAGGGGCCGGGGGTGCTTTCTTT. It specifies CARISPGTGAGGAFF.

The chain joins TRBV19 to TRBJ1-1; 9 bases match TRBD1. Unmatched junction bases numbered 10, after V lost 7 bases and J lost 10 bases. CDR3 length: 13 amino acids. Germline values: CDR1 LNHDA, CDR2 SQIVND (reference sequence). CDR3 in DNA: TGTGCCAGTACCACGGTGGGACAGGGCCGAGCTTTCTTT. Protein sequence: CASTTVGQGRAFF.

This clone occurred once. The rearrangement links TRBV11-3 to TRBJ1-1; D remains ambiguous. V lost 4 bases and J 4 bases, leaving 10 bases between the germline ends. The germline CDR1 and CDR2 sequences are SGHNT and YENEEA. This CDR3 contains 13 residues. Here the CDR3 reads CASSYAASTEAFF. The CDR3 nucleotides read TGTGCCAGCAGCTACGCTGCGTCCACTGAAGCTTTCTTT.